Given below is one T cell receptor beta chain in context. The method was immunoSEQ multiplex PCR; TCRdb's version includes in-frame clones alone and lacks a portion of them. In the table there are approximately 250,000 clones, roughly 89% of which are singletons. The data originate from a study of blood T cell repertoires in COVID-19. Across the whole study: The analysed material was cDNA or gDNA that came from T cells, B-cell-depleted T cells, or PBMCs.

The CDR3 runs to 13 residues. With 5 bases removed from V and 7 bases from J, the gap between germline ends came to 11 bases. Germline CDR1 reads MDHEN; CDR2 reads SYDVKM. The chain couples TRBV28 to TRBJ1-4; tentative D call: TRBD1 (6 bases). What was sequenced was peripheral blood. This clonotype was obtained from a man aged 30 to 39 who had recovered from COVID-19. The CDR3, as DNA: TGTGCCAGCAGTCTCGGACAGCTTGAAAAACTGTTTTTT. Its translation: CASSLGQLEKLFF.